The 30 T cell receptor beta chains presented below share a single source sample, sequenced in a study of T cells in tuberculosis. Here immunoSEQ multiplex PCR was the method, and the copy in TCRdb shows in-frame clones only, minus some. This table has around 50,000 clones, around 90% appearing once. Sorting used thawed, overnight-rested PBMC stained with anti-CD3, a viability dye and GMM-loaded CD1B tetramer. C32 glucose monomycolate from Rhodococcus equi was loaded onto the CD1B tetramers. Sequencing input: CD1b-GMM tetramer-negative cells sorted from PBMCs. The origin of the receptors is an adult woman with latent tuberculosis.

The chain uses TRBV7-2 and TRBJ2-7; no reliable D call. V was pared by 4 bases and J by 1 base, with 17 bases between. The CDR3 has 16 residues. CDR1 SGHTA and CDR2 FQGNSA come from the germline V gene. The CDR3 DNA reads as TGTGCCAGCAGCTCAGACCGGGTGGATTGGTCCTACGAGCAGTACTTC. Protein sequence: CASSSDRVDWSYEQYF.

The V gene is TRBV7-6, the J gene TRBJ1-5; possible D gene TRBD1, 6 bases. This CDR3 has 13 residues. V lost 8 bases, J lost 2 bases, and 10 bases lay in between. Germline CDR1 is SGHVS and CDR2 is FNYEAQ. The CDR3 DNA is TGTGCCAGCGGATCAGGGGGCAATCAGCCCCAGCATTTT. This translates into CASGSGGNQPQHF.

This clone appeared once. The CDR3 DNA is TGTGCCTGGGGCCAGGGGTACACCGGGGAGCTGTTTTTT. Translated: CAWGQGYTGELFF. The chain carries TRBV30 and TRBJ2-2, with a possible D match to TRBD1 (6 bases). V lost 5 bases and J lost 3, with 10 bases in between. The length of the CDR3 is 13 residues. The V gene's germline CDR1 is GTSNPN and CDR2 SVGIG (reference sequence).

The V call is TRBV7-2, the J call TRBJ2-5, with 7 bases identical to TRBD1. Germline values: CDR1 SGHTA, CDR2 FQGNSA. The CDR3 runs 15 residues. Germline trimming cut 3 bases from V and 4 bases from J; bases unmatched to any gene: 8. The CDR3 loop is CASSLDRNRGETQYF. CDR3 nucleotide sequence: TGTGCCAGCAGCTTGGATAGGAACAGGGGAGAGACCCAGTACTTC. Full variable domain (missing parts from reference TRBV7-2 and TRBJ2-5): GAGVSQSPSNKVTEKGKDVELRCDPISGHTALYWYRQSLGQGLEFLIYFQGNSAPDKSGLPSDRFSAERTGGSVSTLTIQRTQQEDSAVYLCASSLDRNRGETQYFGPGTRLLVL.

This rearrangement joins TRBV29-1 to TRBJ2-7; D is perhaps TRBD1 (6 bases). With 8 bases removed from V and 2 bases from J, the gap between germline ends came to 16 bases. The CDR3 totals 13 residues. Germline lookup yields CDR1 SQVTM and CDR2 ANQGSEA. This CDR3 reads CSFRSGTTYEQYF. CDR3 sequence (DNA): TGCAGCTTCAGATCCGGGACAACCTACGAGCAGTACTTC.

The CDR3 coding sequence is TGTGCCAGCAGCCGGGACAGGGGCGATTCACCCCTCCACTTT. Residues: CASSRDRGDSPLHF. The chain couples TRBV4-2 to TRBJ1-6, with 10 bases lining up with TRBD1. The CDR3 length is 14 residues. V dropped 4 bases and J dropped 8; count of bases not matched to a gene: 2. Germline V gene data show CDR1 as LGHNA and CDR2 as YNFKEQ.

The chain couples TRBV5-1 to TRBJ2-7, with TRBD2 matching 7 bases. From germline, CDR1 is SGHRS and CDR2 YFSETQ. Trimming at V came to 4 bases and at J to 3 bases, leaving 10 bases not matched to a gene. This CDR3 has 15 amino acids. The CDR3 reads CASSPQRGVDYEQYF. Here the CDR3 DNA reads TGCGCCAGCAGCCCGCAGCGGGGCGTGGACTACGAGCAGTACTTC.

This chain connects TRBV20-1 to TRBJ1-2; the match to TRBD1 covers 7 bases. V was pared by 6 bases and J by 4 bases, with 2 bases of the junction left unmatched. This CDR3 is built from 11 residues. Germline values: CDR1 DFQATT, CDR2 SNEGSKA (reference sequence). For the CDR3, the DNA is TGCAGTGCCGGGACAGCCTATGGCTACACCTTC. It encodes CSAGTAYGYTF.

The CDR3 region is CASSPPAGVYNEQFF. In nucleotides, the CDR3 is TGTGCCAGCTCACCACCAGCGGGGGTCTACAATGAGCAGTTCTTC. This sequence joins TRBV18 and TRBJ2-1; 8 bases match TRBD2. Germline V gene data show CDR1 as KGHSH and CDR2 as LQKENI. J was trimmed by 3 bases and V by 0 bases; bases with no gene match: 1. The CDR3 totals 15 residues.

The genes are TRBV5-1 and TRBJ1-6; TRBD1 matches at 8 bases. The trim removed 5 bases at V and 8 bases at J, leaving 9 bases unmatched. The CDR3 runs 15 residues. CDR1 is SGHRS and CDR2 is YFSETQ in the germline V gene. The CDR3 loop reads CASRVLETGDSPLHF. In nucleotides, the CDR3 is TGCGCCAGCAGAGTCCTCGAGACAGGGGATTCACCCCTCCACTTT.

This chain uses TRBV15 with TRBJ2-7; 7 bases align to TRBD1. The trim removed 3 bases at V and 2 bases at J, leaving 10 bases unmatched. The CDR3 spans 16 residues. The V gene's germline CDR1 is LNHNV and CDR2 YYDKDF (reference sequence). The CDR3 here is CATSSDLMTGPYEQYF. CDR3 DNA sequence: TGTGCCACCAGCAGCGATTTGATGACAGGGCCCTACGAGCAGTACTTC.

CDR3 in DNA: TGTGCCATCAGCACCAGAGGACAGGGCAACTACAATGAGCAGTTCTTC. Its protein is CAISTRGQGNYNEQFF. The V call is TRBV10-3, the J call TRBJ2-1; 8 bases are a match to TRBD1. Unmatched junction bases numbered 10, after V lost 6 bases and J lost 3 bases. The CDR3 is 16 amino acids. Germline V CDR1 and CDR2: ENHRY, SYGVKD.

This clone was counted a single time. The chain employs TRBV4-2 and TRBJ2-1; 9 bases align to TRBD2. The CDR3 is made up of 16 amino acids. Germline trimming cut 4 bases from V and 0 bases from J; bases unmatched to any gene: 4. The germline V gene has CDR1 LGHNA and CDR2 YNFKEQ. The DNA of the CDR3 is TGTGCCAGCAGCCGTCAGACTAGCGGCTCCTACAATGAGCAGTTCTTC. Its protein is CASSRQTSGSYNEQFF.

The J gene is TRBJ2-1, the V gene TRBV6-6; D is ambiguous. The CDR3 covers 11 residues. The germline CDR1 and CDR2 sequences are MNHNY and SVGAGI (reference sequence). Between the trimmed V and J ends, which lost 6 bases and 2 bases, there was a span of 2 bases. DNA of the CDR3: TGTGCCAGCAGCGCCTACAATGAGCAGTTCTTC. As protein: CASSAYNEQFF.

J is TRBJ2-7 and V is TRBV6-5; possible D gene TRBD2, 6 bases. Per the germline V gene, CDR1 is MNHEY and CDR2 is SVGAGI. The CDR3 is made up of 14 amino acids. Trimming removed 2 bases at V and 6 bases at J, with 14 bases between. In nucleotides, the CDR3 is TGTGCCAGCAGTTACGGGCGGCGGGACGCCGAGCAGTACTTC. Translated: CASSYGRRDAEQYF.

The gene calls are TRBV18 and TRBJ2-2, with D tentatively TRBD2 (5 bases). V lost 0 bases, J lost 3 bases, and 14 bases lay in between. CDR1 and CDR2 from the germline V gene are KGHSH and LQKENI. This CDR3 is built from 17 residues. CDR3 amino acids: CASSPPLGSADTGELFF. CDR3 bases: TGTGCCAGCTCACCACCGCTGGGTAGCGCTGACACCGGGGAGCTGTTTTTT.

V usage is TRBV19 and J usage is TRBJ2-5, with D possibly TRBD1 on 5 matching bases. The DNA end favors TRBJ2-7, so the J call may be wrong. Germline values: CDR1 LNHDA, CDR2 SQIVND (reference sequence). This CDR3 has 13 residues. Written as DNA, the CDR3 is TGTGCCAGTAGTATAGGGGGCGGCTACGAGCAGTACTTC. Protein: CASSIGGGYEQYF.

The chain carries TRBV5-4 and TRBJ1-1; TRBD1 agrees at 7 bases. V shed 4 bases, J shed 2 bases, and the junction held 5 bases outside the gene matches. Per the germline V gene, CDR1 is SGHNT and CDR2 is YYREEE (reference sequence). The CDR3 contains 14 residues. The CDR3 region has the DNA TGTGCCAGCAGCCGGGGACAGAAAAACACTGAAGCTTTCTTT. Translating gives CASSRGQKNTEAFF.

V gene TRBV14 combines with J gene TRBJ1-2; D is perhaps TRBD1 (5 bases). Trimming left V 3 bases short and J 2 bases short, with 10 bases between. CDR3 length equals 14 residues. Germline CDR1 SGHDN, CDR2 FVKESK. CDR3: CASSHLDTNYGYTF. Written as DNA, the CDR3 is TGTGCCAGCAGCCATTTGGACACCAACTATGGCTACACCTTC. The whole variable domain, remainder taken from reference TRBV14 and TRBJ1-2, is EAGVTQFPSHSVIEKGQTVTLRCDPISGHDNLYWYRRVMGKEIKFLLHFVKESKQDESGMPNNRFLAERTGGTYSTLKVQPAELEDSGVYFCASSHLDTNYGYTFGSGTRLTVV.

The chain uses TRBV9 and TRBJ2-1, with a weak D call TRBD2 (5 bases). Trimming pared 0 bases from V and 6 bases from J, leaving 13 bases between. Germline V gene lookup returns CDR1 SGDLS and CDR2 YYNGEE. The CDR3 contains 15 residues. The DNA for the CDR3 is TGTGCCAGCAGCGTAGCTGGAATGGGGAGCAATGAGCAGTTCTTC. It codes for CASSVAGMGSNEQFF.

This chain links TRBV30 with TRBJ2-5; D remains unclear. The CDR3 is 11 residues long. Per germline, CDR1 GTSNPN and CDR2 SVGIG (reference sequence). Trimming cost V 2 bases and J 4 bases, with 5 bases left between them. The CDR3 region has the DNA TGTGCCTGGAGTTTTCGAGAGACCCAGTACTTC. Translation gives CAWSFRETQYF.

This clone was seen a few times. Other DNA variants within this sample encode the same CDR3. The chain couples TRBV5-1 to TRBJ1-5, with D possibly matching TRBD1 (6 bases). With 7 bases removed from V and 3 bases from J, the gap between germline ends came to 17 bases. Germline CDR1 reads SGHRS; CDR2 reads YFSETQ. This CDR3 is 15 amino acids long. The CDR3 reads CASSLDGQPNQPQHF. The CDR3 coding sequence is TGCGCCAGCTCTCTGGACGGACAGCCCAATCAGCCCCAGCATTTT.

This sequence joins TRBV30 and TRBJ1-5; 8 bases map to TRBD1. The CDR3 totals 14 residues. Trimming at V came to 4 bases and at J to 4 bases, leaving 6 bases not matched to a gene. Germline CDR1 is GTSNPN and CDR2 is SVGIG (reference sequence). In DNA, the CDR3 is TGTGCCTGGACGAAAACAGGGGGAAATCAGCCCCAGCATTTT. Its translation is CAWTKTGGNQPQHF.

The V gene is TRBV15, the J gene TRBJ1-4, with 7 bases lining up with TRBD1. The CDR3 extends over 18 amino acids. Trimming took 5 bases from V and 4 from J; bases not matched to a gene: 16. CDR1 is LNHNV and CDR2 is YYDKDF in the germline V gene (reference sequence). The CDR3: CATSATGRMGVNNEKLFF. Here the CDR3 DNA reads TGTGCCACCAGCGCGACAGGGAGGATGGGGGTTAATAATGAAAAACTGTTTTTT. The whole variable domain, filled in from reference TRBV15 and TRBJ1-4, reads DAMVIQNPRYQVTQFGKPVTLSCSQTLNHNVMYWYQQKSSQAPKLLFHYYDKDFNNEADTPDNFQSRRPNTSFCFLDIRSPGLGDTAMYLCATSATGRMGVNNEKLFFGSGTQLSVL.

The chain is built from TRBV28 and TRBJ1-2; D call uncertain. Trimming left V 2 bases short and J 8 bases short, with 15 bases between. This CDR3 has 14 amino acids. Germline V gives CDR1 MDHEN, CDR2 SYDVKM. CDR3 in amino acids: CASSLTGATGGYTF. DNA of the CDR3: TGTGCCAGCAGTTTAACGGGAGCCACGGGCGGCTACACCTTC.

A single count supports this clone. For the CDR3, the DNA is TGTGCCAGCAGCTTACGACTAGCGGGAGGAGATACGCAGTATTTT. Translation: CASSLRLAGGDTQYF. The chain carries TRBV7-3 and TRBJ2-3; 13 nucleotides align to TRBD2. Germline trimming cut 2 bases from V and 5 bases from J; bases unmatched to any gene: 1. The CDR3 extends over 15 amino acids. CDR1 is SGHTA, CDR2 FQGTGA, per germline.

The CDR3, as DNA: TGCGCCAGCAGCTTGGAGCGGGGGGGCGGAAATACGCAGTATTTT. Encoded protein: CASSLERGGGNTQYF. The V call is TRBV5-1, the J call TRBJ2-3; TRBD2 aligns across 10 bases. Unmatched junction bases numbered 5, after V lost 0 bases and J lost 7 bases. The CDR3 runs to 15 residues. CDR1 is SGHRS, CDR2 YFSETQ, per germline.

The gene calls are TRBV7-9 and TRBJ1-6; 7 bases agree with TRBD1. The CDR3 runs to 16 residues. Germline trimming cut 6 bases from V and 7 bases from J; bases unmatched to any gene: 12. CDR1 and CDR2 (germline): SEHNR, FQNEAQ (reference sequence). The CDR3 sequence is CASRATTGLGNSPLHF. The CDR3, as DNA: TGTGCCAGCAGAGCGACGACAGGGCTGGGAAATTCACCCCTCCACTTT.

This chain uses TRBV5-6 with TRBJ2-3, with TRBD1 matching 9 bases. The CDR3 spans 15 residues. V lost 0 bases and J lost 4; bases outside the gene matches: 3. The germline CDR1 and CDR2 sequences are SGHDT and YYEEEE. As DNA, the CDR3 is TGTGCCAGCAGCTTGGTACAGGGGGCTGCAGATACGCAGTATTTT. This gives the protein CASSLVQGAADTQYF.

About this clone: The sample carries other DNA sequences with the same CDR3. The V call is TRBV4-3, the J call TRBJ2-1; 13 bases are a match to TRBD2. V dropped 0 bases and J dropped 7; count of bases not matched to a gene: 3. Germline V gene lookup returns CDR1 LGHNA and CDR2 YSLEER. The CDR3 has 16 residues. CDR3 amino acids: CASSQDRTSGGNEQFF. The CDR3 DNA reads TGCGCCAGCAGCCAAGATCGGACTAGCGGGGGTAATGAGCAGTTCTTC.